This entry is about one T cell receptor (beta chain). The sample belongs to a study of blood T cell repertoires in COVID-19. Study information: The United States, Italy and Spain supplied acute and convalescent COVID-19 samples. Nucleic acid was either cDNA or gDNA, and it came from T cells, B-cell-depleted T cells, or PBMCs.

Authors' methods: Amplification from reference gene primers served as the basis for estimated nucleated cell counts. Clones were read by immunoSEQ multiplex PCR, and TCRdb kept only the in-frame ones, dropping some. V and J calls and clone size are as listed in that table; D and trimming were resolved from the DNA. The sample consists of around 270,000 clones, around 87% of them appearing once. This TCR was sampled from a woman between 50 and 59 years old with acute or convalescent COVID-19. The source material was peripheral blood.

The CDR3 DNA reads as TGTGCCAGCAGCTTTAAGGGGGCCAATAATTCACCCCTCCACTTT. Translation gives CASSFKGANNSPLHF. This chain joins TRBV7-2 and TRBJ1-6; 7 nucleotides match TRBD1. Germline V lookup: CDR1 SGHTA, CDR2 FQGNSA. The ends lost 3 bases at V and 5 bases at J; junction bases unmatched: 4. The CDR3 has 15 residues.